What follows are 10 T cell receptor beta chains derived from one specimen sequenced in a study of OX40 agonist ivuxolimab in advanced cancers. Only in-frame clones appear in the TCRdb table, and some are missing; sequencing was by immunoSEQ multiplex PCR. Of 95,000 to 100,000 clones listed, roughly 80% are singletons. The sequenced sample was CD4+ or CD8+ T cells sorted from blood, obtained in a trial of the OX40 agonist ivuxolimab. The receptors were sampled from an adult with an advanced solid tumor such as melanoma, head and neck, liver or kidney cancer.

The V call is TRBV6-1, the J call TRBJ2-1; D might be TRBD1 (5 bases). The V and J ends lost 7 bases and 5 bases respectively, with 12 bases between them. The CDR3 runs 13 residues. Germline V gene data show CDR1 as MNHNS and CDR2 as SASEGT. CDR3 in amino acids: CASTMTTDNEQFF. The CDR3 DNA is TGTGCCAGCACCATGACGACAGACAATGAGCAGTTCTTC.

This clone appeared a single time. The CDR3 DNA reads as TGTGCCAGCAGTTTATTTTCCGTGTGGACAGGGGCTGTCCGGGACGGGGAGCTGTTTTTT. It translates to CASSLFSVWTGAVRDGELFF. The rearrangement links TRBV27 to TRBJ2-2; 9 bases are a match to TRBD1. V trimming: 1 base; J trimming: 7 bases; junction bases outside the gene matches: 19. This CDR3 has 20 residues. Per the germline V gene, CDR1 is MNHEY and CDR2 is SMNVEV (reference sequence).

The rearrangement joins TRBV5-6 to TRBJ2-3; D might be TRBD2 (5 bases). With 1 base removed from V and 3 bases from J, the gap between germline ends came to 6 bases. The V gene's germline CDR1 is SGHDT and CDR2 YYEEEE. This CDR3 is 13 amino acids long. Here the CDR3 DNA reads TGTGCCAGCAGCTTGTCGGGAACAGATACGCAGTATTTT. Amino acid sequence: CASSLSGTDTQYF.

J is TRBJ2-7 and V is TRBV6-5, with TRBD1 as a possible D gene (5 bases). Germline V gives CDR1 MNHEY, CDR2 SVGAGI. V was cut by 4 bases and J by 5 bases, with 12 bases left in between. The CDR3 loop spans 13 amino acids. The CDR3 DNA reads as TGTGCCAGCAGTTTAGGCGCCAGGGACGAGCAGTACTTC. As protein: CASSLGARDEQYF.

The rearrangement uses TRBV5-6 and TRBJ2-7; tentative D call: TRBD1 (6 bases). In germline, CDR1 is SGHDT, CDR2 YYEEEE. The CDR3 is 17 amino acids. Trimming pared 3 bases from V and 5 bases from J, leaving 24 bases between. The CDR3 coding sequence is TGTGCCAGCAGCTCCCCTGGGGTTGGCAGGGGCCCCCACGAGCAGTACTTC. Translating it yields CASSSPGVGRGPHEQYF.

This clone came up once. The gene calls are TRBV18 and TRBJ1-3, with D hard to call. Trimming cost V 5 bases and J 0 bases, with 17 bases left between them. There are 17 residues in the CDR3. Germline CDR1 and CDR2: KGHSH and LQKENI. DNA of the CDR3: TGTGCCAGCTCATCCCAGAGGGCGGGCCTCTCTGGAAACACCATATATTTT. This encodes CASSSQRAGLSGNTIYF. The full variable domain, with the rest looked up from reference TRBV18 and TRBJ1-3, is NAGVMQNPRHLVRRRGQEARLRCSPMKGHSHVYWYRQLPEEGLKFMVYLQKENIIDESGMPKERFSAEFPKEGPSILRIQQVVRGDSAAYFCASSSQRAGLSGNTIYFGEGSWLTVV.

The chain is built from TRBV18 and TRBJ1-2, with 7 bases aligning to TRBD1. V gave up 4 bases and J gave up 3 bases; unmatched junction bases: 8. The CDR3 totals 15 residues. The V gene's germline CDR1 is KGHSH and CDR2 LQKENI. The DNA for the CDR3 is TGTGCCAGCTCACGGGGATCAGGGGGGTACTATGGCTACACCTTC. Residues: CASSRGSGGYYGYTF.

The chain combines TRBV7-2 with TRBJ2-7, with 8 bases aligning to TRBD2. With 2 bases clipped from V and 3 bases from J, the junction kept 6 bases outside the gene matches. From germline, CDR1 is SGHTA and CDR2 FQGNSA. The CDR3 runs to 15 residues. CDR3 region: CASSLPGRGGYEQYF. Here the CDR3 DNA reads TGTGCCAGCAGCTTACCCGGGAGGGGAGGCTACGAGCAGTACTTC.

The chain recombines TRBV4-1 with TRBJ1-2; 7 bases agree with TRBD1. The J segment lost 3 bases and the V segment lost 1 base, leaving 11 bases of the junction unmatched. Germline V gene data show CDR1 as MGHRA and CDR2 as YSYEKL. This CDR3 is 17 amino acids long. The CDR3 sequence: CASSQVLGPGGDYGYTF. The CDR3 region has the DNA TGCGCCAGCAGCCAAGTTTTGGGTCCAGGGGGGGACTATGGCTACACCTTC.

Points on this clone: Different DNA sequences within this sample yield the same CDR3. This chain links TRBV6-6 with TRBJ2-7; D is unclear. Between the trimmed V and J ends, which lost 4 bases and 5 bases, there was a span of 6 bases. Germline V gene data show CDR1 as MNHNY and CDR2 as SVGAGI (reference sequence). The CDR3 runs to 11 residues. The CDR3 loop is CASSSFHEQYF. The CDR3 DNA sequence: TGTGCCAGCAGTTCCTTTCACGAGCAGTACTTC.